Listed below are T cell receptor beta chains from one sample, sequenced in a study of cytomegalovirus exposure and HLA in healthy donors. Assay: immunoSEQ multiplex PCR; the TCRdb copy retains only in-frame clones and omits some. The sample has about 73,000 clones, over 70% seen once. The sample comprised PBMCs. The receptors come from a male donor in good health and CMV-seronegative. Both conserved end residues are trimmed from each CDR3. The D gene is left open where the match is weak.

CDR3,D,V,J,length
ASSPLATSGIRTQETQY,TRBD2,TRBV18,TRBJ2-5,17
ASSRSGNSPLH,NA,TRBV4-3,TRBJ1-6,11
ASSLFRLAAEEQY,TRBD2,TRBV5-6,TRBJ2-7,13
ASSLAGLADYEQY,TRBD2,TRBV7-2,TRBJ2-7,13
ASSQGQPYGYT,TRBD1,TRBV4-3,TRBJ1-2,11
ASSRVRGGSSDTQY,NA,TRBV5-1,TRBJ2-3,14
ASSWATGENEKLF,TRBD1,TRBV5-4,TRBJ1-4,13
ASSQDSLAGMKDEQF,TRBD2,TRBV14,TRBJ2-1,15
ASNSVPLSEQY,NA,TRBV10-2,TRBJ2-7,11
ASSRQASGANVLT,NA,TRBV19,TRBJ2-6,13
ASSRTGNYGYT,NA,TRBV6-5,TRBJ1-2,11
ASSCTTGTSGPRYNEQF,NA,TRBV21-1,TRBJ2-1,17
ASSLGRGTFTSDTQY,NA,TRBV5-6,TRBJ2-3,15
ASSLVGRENEQY,NA,TRBV5-1,NA,12
ASSLDQVRGEAF,NA,TRBV7-9,TRBJ1-1,12
ASGLTGQLTEKLF,TRBD1,TRBV27,TRBJ1-4,13
ASRSGTSSGEQF,TRBD2,TRBV6-1,TRBJ2-1,12
ASSLPGQGNGYT,TRBD1,TRBV7-9,TRBJ1-2,12
ASSLVGRRAYEQY,NA,TRBV5-6,TRBJ2-7,13
SVAIETQY,NA,TRBV29-1,TRBJ2-5,8
ASSLLGQGPYEQY,TRBD1,TRBV7-2,TRBJ2-7,13
ATSRAAGSHGSDEQF,NA,TRBV15,TRBJ2-1,15
ASSQVGGEQF,NA,TRBV7-6,TRBJ2-1,10
ASSLSGNGADTQY,TRBD2,TRBV27,TRBJ2-3,13
ASSLERGQGTEQF,TRBD1,TRBV5-1,TRBJ2-1,13
ASSILSQTNSPLH,NA,TRBV19,TRBJ1-6,13
ASSQVGGDTGELF,NA,TRBV4-3,TRBJ2-2,13
ASQPPNRGTEAF,TRBD1,TRBV6-6,TRBJ1-1,12
ASSEEQNTEAF,NA,TRBV6-4,TRBJ1-1,11
ASSLEGRGGTDTQY,TRBD2,TRBV7-2,TRBJ2-3,14
ASSWGGGGYGYP,NA,TRBV5-6,TRBJ1-2,12
ASSTTGSAGSAQH,NA,TRBV19,TRBJ1-5,13
ATSRVAGSGNTIY,NA,TRBV15,TRBJ1-3,13
ASSAQGAGTEAF,TRBD1,TRBV5-1,TRBJ1-1,12
ASSPSGGNYNEQF,TRBD2,TRBV19,TRBJ2-1,13
SVAEGLNEKLF,NA,TRBV29-1,TRBJ1-4,11
ASSPRTGGAGNTIY,TRBD1,TRBV14,TRBJ1-3,14
ASSAAGNQPQH,NA,TRBV25-1,TRBJ1-5,11
ASSNRGGTTDTQY,TRBD2,TRBV6-5,TRBJ2-3,13
ASRNPGQGAFGYT,TRBD1,TRBV5-5,TRBJ1-2,13
SSSLDSGRARNGYT,NA,TRBV7-9,TRBJ1-2,14
ASSPVDIRDEAF,NA,TRBV5-1,TRBJ1-1,12
ASSVPIPGGRGDTQY,NA,TRBV9,TRBJ2-3,15
ASSLLGLAGGPTDTQY,TRBD2,TRBV5-4,TRBJ2-3,16
ASSDRDRDTTGELF,TRBD1,TRBV5-4,TRBJ2-2,14
ASRPGTGWAEQY,TRBD1,TRBV6-5,TRBJ2-7,12
ASRRQSTTEAF,NA,TRBV2,TRBJ1-1,11
ASSPGTSGTNEQF,TRBD2,TRBV7-8,TRBJ2-1,13
ASSLKGDYGYT,NA,TRBV7-3,TRBJ1-2,11
ASSVGQGIRAEAF,TRBD1,TRBV9,TRBJ1-1,13
AWSPSQGAAQH,TRBD1,TRBV30,TRBJ1-5,11
ASSFTYNRDRGLYEQY,TRBD1,TRBV5-1,TRBJ2-7,16
ASSISWSGTGTYEQY,TRBD2,TRBV19,NA,15
ASSLASTPGANVLT,NA,TRBV7-2,TRBJ2-6,14
ASSSGGTDTQY,TRBD2,TRBV5-1,TRBJ2-3,11
ASSLTGDYGYT,NA,TRBV7-2,TRBJ1-2,11
ASSSKNPGQGLSGYT,TRBD1,TRBV5-1,TRBJ1-2,15
ACKKRVLISGNEQF,NA,TRBV30,TRBJ2-1,14
ASRVTGSNENTIY,NA,TRBV10-2,TRBJ1-3,13